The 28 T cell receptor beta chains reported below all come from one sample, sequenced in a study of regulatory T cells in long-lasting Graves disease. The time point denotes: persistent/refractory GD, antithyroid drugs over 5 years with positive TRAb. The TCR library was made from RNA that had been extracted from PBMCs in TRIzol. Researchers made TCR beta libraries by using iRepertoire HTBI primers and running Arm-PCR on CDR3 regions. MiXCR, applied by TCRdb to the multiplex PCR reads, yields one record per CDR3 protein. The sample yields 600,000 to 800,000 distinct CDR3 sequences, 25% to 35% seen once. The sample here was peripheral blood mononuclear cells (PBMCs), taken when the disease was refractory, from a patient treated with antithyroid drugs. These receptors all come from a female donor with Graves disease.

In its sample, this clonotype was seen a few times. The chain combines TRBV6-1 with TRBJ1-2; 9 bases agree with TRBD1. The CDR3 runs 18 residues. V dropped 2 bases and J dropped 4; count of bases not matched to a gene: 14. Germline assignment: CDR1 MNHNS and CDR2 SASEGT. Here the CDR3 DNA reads TGTGCCAGCAGTGAAACCGCTTCCGGGACAGGGCAGGTCTATGGCTACACCTTC. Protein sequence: CASSETASGTGQVYGYTF.

The CDR3 protein is CASSFTGGTYEQYF. The CDR3 DNA reads as TGTGCCAGCAGCTTCACGGGAGGGACGTACGAGCAGTACTTC. This chain links TRBV7-6 with TRBJ2-7; 8 nucleotides agree with TRBD2. V gave up 3 bases and J gave up 4 bases; unmatched junction bases: 5. Germline-derived CDR1 and CDR2 are SGHVS and FNYEAQ. The CDR3 is 14 residues long.

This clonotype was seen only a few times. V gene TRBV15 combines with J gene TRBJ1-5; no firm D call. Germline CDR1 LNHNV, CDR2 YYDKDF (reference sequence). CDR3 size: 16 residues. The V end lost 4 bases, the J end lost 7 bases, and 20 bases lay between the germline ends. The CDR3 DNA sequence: TGTGCCACCAGCACTCTTAACGCGGACCCTAAACAGCCCCAGCATTTT. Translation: CATSTLNADPKQPQHF.

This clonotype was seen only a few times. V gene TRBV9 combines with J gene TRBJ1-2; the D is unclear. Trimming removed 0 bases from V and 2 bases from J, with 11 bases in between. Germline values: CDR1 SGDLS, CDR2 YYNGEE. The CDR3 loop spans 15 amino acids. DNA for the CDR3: TGTGCCAGCAGCGTAGACGGAGCCAACAACTATGGCTACACCTTC. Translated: CASSVDGANNYGYTF. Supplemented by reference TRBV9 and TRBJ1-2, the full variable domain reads DSGVTQTPKHLITATGQRVTLRCSPRSGDLSVYWYQQSLDQGLQFLIQYYNGEERAKGNILERFSAQQFPDLHSELNLSSLELGDSALYFCASSVDGANNYGYTFGSGTRLTVV.

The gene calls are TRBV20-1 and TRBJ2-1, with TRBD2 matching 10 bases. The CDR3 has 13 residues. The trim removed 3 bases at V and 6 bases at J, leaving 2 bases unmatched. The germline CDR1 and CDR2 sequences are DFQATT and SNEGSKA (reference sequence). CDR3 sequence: CSASSGGFNEQFF. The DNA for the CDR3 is TGCAGTGCTAGTAGCGGGGGGTTCAATGAGCAGTTCTTC.

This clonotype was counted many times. For the CDR3, the DNA is TGTGCCAGCAGCCTTGGGACGGCGTACTATGGCTACACCTTC. It codes for CASSLGTAYYGYTF. V is TRBV14 and J is TRBJ1-2, with TRBD1 as a possible D gene (5 bases). The V end lost 4 bases, the J end lost 3 bases, and 12 bases lay between the germline ends. This CDR3 has 14 amino acids. Per the germline V gene, CDR1 is SGHDN and CDR2 is FVKESK.

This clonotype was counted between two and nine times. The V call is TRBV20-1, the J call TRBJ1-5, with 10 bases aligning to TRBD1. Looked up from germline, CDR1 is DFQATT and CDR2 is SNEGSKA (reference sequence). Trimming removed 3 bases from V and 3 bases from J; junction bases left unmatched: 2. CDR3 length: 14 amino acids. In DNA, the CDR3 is TGCAGTGCTAGGGGACAGGGGAACAATCAGCCCCAGCATTTT. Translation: CSARGQGNNQPQHF.

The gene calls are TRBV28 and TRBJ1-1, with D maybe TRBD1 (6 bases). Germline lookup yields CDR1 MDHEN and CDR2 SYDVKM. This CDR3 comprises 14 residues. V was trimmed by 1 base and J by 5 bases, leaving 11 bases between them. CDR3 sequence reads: CASSLLGGRTEAFF. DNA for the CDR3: TGTGCCAGCAGTTTATTGGGGGGCAGGACTGAAGCTTTCTTT.

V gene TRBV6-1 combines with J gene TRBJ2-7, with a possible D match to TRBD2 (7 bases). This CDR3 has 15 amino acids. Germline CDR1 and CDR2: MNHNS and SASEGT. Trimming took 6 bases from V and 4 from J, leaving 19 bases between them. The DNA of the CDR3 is TGTGCCAGCAGGGGGGGGCCTTCGGGTGTGTACGAGCAGTACTTC. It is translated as CASRGGPSGVYEQYF.

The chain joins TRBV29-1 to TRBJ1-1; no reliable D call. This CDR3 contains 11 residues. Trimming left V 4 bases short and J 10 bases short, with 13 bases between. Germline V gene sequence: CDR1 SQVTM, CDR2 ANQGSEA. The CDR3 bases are TGCAGCGTTGTTCGAGCTGATGGAGCTTTCTTT. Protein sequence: CSVVRADGAFF. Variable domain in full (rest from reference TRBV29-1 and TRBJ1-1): SAVISQKPSRDICQRGTSLTIQCQVDSQVTMMFWYRQQPGQSLTLIATANQGSEATYESGFVIDKFPISRPNLTFSTLTVSNMSPEDSSIYLCSVVRADGAFFGQGTRLTVV.

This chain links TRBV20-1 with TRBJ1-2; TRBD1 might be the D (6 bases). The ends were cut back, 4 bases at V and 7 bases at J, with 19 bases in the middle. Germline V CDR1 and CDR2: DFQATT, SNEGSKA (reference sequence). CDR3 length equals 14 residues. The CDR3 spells CSANGRGRFGGYTF. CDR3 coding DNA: TGCAGTGCTAATGGCAGGGGCCGTTTTGGTGGCTACACCTTC.

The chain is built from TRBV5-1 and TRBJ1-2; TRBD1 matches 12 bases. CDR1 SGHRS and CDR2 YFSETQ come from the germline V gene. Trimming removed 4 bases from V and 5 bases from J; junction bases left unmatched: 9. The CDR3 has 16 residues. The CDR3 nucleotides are TGCGCCAGCAGCCCCCCACCGGGACAGGGGGCATATGGCTACACCTTC. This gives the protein CASSPPPGQGAYGYTF.

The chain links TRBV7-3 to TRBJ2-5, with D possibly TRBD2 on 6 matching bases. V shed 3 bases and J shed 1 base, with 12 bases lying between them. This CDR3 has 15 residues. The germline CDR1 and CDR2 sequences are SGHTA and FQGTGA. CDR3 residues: CASSFFASAQETQYF. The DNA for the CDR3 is TGTGCCAGCAGCTTTTTCGCTAGCGCCCAAGAGACCCAGTACTTC.

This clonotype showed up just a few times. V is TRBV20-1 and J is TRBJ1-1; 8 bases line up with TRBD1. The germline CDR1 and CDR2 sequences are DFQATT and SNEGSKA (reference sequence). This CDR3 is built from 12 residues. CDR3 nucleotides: TGCACTGCGGACAGGGTGGATACTGAAGCTTTCTTT. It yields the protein CTADRVDTEAFF.

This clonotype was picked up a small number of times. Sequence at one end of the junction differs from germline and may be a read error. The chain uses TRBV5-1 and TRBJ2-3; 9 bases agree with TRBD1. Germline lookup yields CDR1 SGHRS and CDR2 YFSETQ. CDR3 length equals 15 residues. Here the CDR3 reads CASSLQGASTDTQYF. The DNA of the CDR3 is TGTGCCAGCAGTTTACAGGGGGCTAGCACAGATACGCAGTATTTT.

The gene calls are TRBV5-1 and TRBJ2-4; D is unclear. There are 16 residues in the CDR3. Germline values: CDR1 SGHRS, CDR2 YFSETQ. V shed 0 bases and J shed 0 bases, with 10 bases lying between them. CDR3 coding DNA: TGCGCCAGCAGCTTGGGTTATGGTCTAGCCAAAAACATTCAGTACTTC. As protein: CASSLGYGLAKNIQYF.

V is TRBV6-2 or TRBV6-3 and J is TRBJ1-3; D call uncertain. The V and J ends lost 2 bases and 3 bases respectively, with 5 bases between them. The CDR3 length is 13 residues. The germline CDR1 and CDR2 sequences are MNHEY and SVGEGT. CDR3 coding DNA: TGTGCCAGCAGTTACATTGGTGGAAACACCATATATTTT. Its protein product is CASSYIGGNTIYF.

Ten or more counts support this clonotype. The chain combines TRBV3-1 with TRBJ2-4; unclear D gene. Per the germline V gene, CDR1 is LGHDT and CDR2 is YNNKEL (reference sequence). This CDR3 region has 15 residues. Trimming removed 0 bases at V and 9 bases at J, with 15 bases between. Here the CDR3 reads CASSQDIAVGGIQYF. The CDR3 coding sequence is TGTGCCAGCAGCCAAGACATCGCTGTCGGCGGCATTCAGTACTTC.

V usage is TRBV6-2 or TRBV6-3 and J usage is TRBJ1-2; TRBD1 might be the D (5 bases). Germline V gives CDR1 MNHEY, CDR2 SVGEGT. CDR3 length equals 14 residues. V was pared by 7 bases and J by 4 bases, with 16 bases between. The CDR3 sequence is CASNSRQSLYGYTF. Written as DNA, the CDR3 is TGTGCCAGCAATTCACGACAGTCCCTCTATGGCTACACCTTC.

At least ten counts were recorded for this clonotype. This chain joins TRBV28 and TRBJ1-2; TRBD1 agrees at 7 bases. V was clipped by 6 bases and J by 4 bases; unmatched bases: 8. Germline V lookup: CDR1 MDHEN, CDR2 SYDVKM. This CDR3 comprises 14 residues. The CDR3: CASRTSTGFYGYTF. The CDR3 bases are TGTGCCAGCAGGACCTCGACAGGGTTCTATGGCTACACCTTC.

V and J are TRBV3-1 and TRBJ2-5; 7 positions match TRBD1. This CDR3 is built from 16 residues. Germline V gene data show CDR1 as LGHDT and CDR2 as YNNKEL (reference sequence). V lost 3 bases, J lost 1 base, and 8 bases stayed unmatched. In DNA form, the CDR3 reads TGTGCCAGCAGCCAGACCTTCGACAGGGCCCAAGAGACCCAGTACTTC. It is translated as CASSQTFDRAQETQYF.

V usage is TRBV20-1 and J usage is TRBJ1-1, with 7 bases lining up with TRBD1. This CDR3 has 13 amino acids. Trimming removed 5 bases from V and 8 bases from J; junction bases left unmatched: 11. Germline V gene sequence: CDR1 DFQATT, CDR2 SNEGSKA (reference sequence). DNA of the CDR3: TGCAGTGCTCCCCGGGGCAGGGGGGACGAAGCTTTCTTT. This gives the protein CSAPRGRGDEAFF.

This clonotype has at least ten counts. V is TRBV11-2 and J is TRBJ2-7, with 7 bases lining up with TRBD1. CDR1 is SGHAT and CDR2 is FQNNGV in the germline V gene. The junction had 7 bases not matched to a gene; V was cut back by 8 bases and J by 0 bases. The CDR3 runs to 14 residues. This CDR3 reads CASRRTGSSYEQYF. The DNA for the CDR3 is TGTGCCAGCCGAAGGACAGGTAGCTCCTACGAGCAGTACTTC.

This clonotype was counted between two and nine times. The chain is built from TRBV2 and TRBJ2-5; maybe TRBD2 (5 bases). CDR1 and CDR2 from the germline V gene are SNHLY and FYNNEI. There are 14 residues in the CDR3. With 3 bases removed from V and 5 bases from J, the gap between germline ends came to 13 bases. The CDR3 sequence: CASSEILVGETQYF. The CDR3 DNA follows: TGTGCCAGCAGTGAGATACTAGTTGGGGAGACCCAGTACTTC.

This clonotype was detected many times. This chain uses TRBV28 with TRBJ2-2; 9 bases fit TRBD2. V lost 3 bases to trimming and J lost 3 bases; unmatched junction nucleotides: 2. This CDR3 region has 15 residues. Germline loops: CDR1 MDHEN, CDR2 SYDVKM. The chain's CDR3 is CASSLGLADTGELFF. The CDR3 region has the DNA TGTGCCAGCAGTTTGGGACTAGCCGACACCGGGGAGCTGTTTTTT.

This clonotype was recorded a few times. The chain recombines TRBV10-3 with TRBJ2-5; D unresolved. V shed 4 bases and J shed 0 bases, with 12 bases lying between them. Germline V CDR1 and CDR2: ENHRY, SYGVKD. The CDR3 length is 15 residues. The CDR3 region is CAISGGSRDQETQYF. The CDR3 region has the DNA TGTGCCATCAGTGGAGGTAGCCGGGACCAAGAGACCCAGTACTTC.

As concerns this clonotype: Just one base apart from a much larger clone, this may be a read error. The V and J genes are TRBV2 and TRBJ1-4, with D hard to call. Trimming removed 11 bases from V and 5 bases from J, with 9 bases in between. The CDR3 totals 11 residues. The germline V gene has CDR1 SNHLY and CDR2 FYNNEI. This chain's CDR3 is CAGFKNEKLFF. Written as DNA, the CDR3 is TGTGCCGGCTTTAAGAATGAAAAACTGTTTTTT.

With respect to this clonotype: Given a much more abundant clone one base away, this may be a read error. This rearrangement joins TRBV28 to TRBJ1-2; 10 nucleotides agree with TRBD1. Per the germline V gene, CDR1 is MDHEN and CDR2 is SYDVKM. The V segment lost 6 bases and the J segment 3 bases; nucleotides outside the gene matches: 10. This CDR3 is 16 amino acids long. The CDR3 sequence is CASRPGQGSHDYGYTF. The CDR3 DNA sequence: TGTGCCAGCAGACCGGGACAGGGGTCCCATGACTATGGCTACACCTTC.